A selection of T cell receptor beta chains follows, all from one sample in a study of cytomegalovirus exposure and HLA in healthy donors. Here immunoSEQ multiplex PCR was the method, and the copy in TCRdb shows in-frame clones only, minus some. The repertoire has over 140,000 clones, 80% of them found once; the top ten carry roughly 2.4%. Input material: PBMCs. The receptor set was obtained from a man aged 50 to 59 in good health and CMV-seronegative. Each CDR3 is given with its conserved first and last residue. D genes are given only for firm matches. Clone size is given for some rows only: seen once, a few or many times, or a class if the clone is expanded.

size	V	J	D	length	DNA	CDR3
.	TRBV9	TRBJ2-5	TRBD2	16	TGTGCCAGCAGCCTAAAGCGGGAGCTCGGAAGAGAGACCCAGTACTTC	CASSLKRELGRETQYF
.	TRBV28	TRBJ2-3	TRBD2	15	TGTGCCAGCAGTCCTGGGGGACTAGCGCTTTATACGCAGTATTTT	CASSPGGLALYTQYF
.	TRBV7-9	TRBJ2-7	.	12	TGTGCCAGCAGCTTGACAGTCTACGAGCAGTACTTC	CASSLTVYEQYF
.	TRBV15	TRBJ1-2	TRBD1	17	TGTGCCACCAGCAGGCGGGGACAGGGTCCACCAAACTATGGCTACACCTTC	CATSRRGQGPPNYGYTF
once	TRBV5-1	TRBJ2-5	.	16	TGCGCCAGCAGCAATTCACCCACCGCTGGGGAGGAGACCCAGTACTTC	CASSNSPTAGEETQYF
.	TRBV19	TRBJ1-1	.	14	TGTGCCAGTTCCCGACGGGGATTGAACACTGAAGCTTTCTTT	CASSRRGLNTEAFF
.	TRBV27	TRBJ2-2	.	15	TGTGCCAGCAGTTTAGGGCCATCGAACACCGGGGAGCTGTTTTTT	CASSLGPSNTGELFF
.	TRBV2	TRBJ2-1	.	15	TGTGCCAGCAGTGATAGGCGACTGGGTTACAATGAGCAGTTCTTC	CASSDRRLGYNEQFF
.	TRBV7-2	TRBJ1-1	.	14	TGTGCCAGCAGCTCCGATCCGCCTCCGGGTGAAGCTTTCTTT	CASSSDPPPGEAFF
.	TRBV9	TRBJ1-1	.	13	TGTGCCAGCAGCCTCCGCGGGGGCACTGAAGCTTTCTTT	CASSLRGGTEAFF
once	TRBV12-5	TRBJ2-6	TRBD1	19	TGTGCTAGTGGTTTGGTATATGTAAAGGGGGCGGCTGGGGCCAACGTCCTGACTTTC	CASGLVYVKGAAGANVLTF